Below, 13 T cell receptor beta chains from the same sample are listed, as sequenced in a study of identical twins. TCRdb reanalysed the 5' RACE reads using MiXCR and keeps one entry per CDR3 protein. The data hold 500,000 or so distinct CDR3 sequences, with roughly a fifth observed a single time. These data are also associated with another study on T cells expressing NK-cell markers.

Sequencing used CD4+ T cells sorted from blood. The receptor set was obtained from a woman aged 18-29 years in good health.

The chain joins TRBV20-1 to TRBJ1-1; the D is unclear. In germline, CDR1 is DFQATT, CDR2 SNEGSKA (reference sequence). The CDR3 runs to 14 residues. With 0 bases removed from V and 1 base from J, the gap between germline ends came to 9 bases. The CDR3 coding sequence is TGCAGTGCTAGAGAGTCGAGACCGAACACTGAAGCTTTCTTT. Encoded protein: CSARESRPNTEAFF.

This clonotype was found once. One junction end does not reproduce the germline sequence, and a read error may be involved. The chain couples TRBV5-5 to TRBJ1-1, with TRBD1 identical over 7 bases. This CDR3 is 16 amino acids long. The germline V gene has CDR1 SGHKS and CDR2 YYEKEE (reference sequence). The CDR3 DNA is TGTGCCAGCAGCTTAGAACAGGGGACCATGAACAATGAAGCTTTCTTT. Protein product: CASSLEQGTMNNEAFF.

The rearrangement links TRBV6-1 to TRBJ2-6; D remains unclear. This CDR3 contains 15 residues. Trimming stripped 5 bases from V and 0 bases from J, with 8 bases between. Germline CDR1 and CDR2: MNHNS and SASEGT. The DNA of the CDR3 is TGTGCCAGCAGTCGCCGAAACTCTGGGGCCAACGTCCTGACTTTC. Translated, it gives CASSRRNSGANVLTF.

The rearrangement uses TRBV7-9 and TRBJ1-1; maybe TRBD1 (6 bases). This CDR3 has 17 amino acids. With 3 bases removed from V and 0 bases from J, the gap between germline ends came to 17 bases. CDR1 and CDR2 from the germline V gene are SEHNR and FQNEAQ (reference sequence). CDR3 sequence: CASSFLPGAGLNTEAFF. In DNA, the CDR3 is TGTGCCAGCAGCTTCCTTCCAGGGGCCGGATTGAACACTGAAGCTTTCTTT. The whole variable domain, remainder taken from reference TRBV7-9 and TRBJ1-1, is DTGVSQNPRHKITKRGQNVTFRCDPISEHNRLYWYRQTLGQGPEFLTYFQNEAQLEKSRLLSDRFSAERPKGSFSTLEIQRTEQGDSAMYLCASSFLPGAGLNTEAFFGQGTRLTVV.

The chain combines TRBV29-1 with TRBJ2-1; TRBD2 matches 9 bases. The CDR3 loop spans 14 amino acids. V shed 6 bases and J 4 bases; nucleotides not matched to a gene: 7. Germline CDR1 reads SQVTM; CDR2 reads ANQGSEA. This CDR3 is CSVKQREVYNEQFF. The DNA of the CDR3 is TGCAGCGTAAAACAGCGGGAGGTGTACAATGAGCAGTTCTTC.

The chain is built from TRBV2 and TRBJ2-7, with 8 bases aligning to TRBD1. CDR1 is SNHLY and CDR2 is FYNNEI in the germline V gene. Unmatched junction bases numbered 11, after V lost 11 bases and J lost 2 bases. This CDR3 is built from 14 residues. Here the CDR3 DNA reads TGTGCCTGCCGGGGACAGGCTTTTCCCTACGAGCAGTACTTC. Amino acid sequence: CACRGQAFPYEQYF.

This chain joins TRBV9 and TRBJ1-5, with a tentative D call TRBD1 (5 bases). The CDR3 sequence is 13 residues long. The germline V and J ends were trimmed by 0 bases and 5 bases, with 6 bases remaining between them. CDR1 SGDLS and CDR2 YYNGEE come from the germline V gene. In DNA form, the CDR3 reads TGTGCCAGCAGCGTAGTGGGGGATCAGCCCCAGCATTTT. Translating gives CASSVVGDQPQHF. The full variable domain, rest sourced from reference TRBV9 and TRBJ1-5, is DSGVTQTPKHLITATGQRVTLRCSPRSGDLSVYWYQQSLDQGLQFLIQYYNGEERAKGNILERFSAQQFPDLHSELNLSSLELGDSALYFCASSVVGDQPQHFGDGTRLSIL.

This clonotype was seen a few times. The chain links TRBV7-2 to TRBJ2-4, with a tentative D call TRBD2 (5 bases). The CDR3 runs 13 residues. Germline V gives CDR1 SGHTA, CDR2 FQGNSA. V lost 5 bases, J lost 6 bases, and 11 bases lay in between. The CDR3 region has the DNA TGTGCCAGCAGCCCTACGAGCGGAAACATTCAGTACTTC. Amino acid sequence: CASSPTSGNIQYF.

This clonotype was found a few times. CDR3 protein: CASSLVGTQSTDTQYF. The DNA of the CDR3 is TGTGCCAGCAGCTTAGTCGGGACACAGAGCACAGATACGCAGTATTTT. The V and J genes are TRBV11-3 and TRBJ2-3; TRBD1 is a possible D gene (6 bases). Trimming took off 1 base at V and 0 bases at J, with 11 bases between the two ends. This CDR3 spans 16 amino acids. Germline CDR1 SGHNT, CDR2 YENEEA. The full variable domain, in which reference TRBV11-3 and TRBJ2-3 provide the parts outside the CDR3, is EAGVVQSPRYKIIEKKQPVAFWCNPISGHNTLYWYLQNLGQGPELLIRYENEEAVDDSQLPKDRFSAERLKGVDSTLKIQPAELGDSAVYLCASSLVGTQSTDTQYFGPGTRLTVL.

The V and J genes are TRBV20-1 and TRBJ2-5; 9 bases are a match to TRBD2. Germline CDR1 and CDR2: DFQATT and SNEGSKA (reference sequence). The CDR3 extends over 14 amino acids. Unmatched junction bases numbered 2, after V lost 0 bases and J lost 3 bases. CDR3 DNA sequence: TGCAGTGCTAGAGAGGCGGGGGGGAAAGAGACCCAGTACTTC. The encoded protein is CSAREAGGKETQYF.

This clonotype came up a few times. The CDR3 spells CSARTGGSRDTEAFF. CDR3 nucleotides: TGCAGTGCTAGGACAGGGGGCAGTCGGGACACTGAAGCTTTCTTT. The chain uses TRBV20-1 and TRBJ1-1; 10 positions agree with TRBD1. With V trimmed by 3 bases and J by 3 bases, 7 bases remained unmatched. The length of the CDR3 is 15 residues. The germline CDR1 and CDR2 sequences are DFQATT and SNEGSKA (reference sequence).

The chain uses TRBV7-8 and TRBJ2-5, with 9 positions matching TRBD2. The germline V gene encodes CDR1 SGHVS and CDR2 FQNEAQ. CDR3 size: 16 residues. J gave up 1 base and V 2 bases, and 5 bases lay outside the gene matches. Here the CDR3 DNA reads TGTGCCAGCAGCTTATGGTGGCGGGGGGGCCAAGAGACCCAGTACTTC. Residues: CASSLWWRGGQETQYF.

This sequence joins TRBV12-3 or TRBV12-4 and TRBJ2-3; D is unclear. CDR3 length: 14 residues. Trimming took 7 bases from V and 2 from J, leaving 13 bases between them. CDR3 sequence: CASKLYGNTDTQYF. DNA of the CDR3: TGTGCCAGCAAACTCTACGGTAACACAGATACGCAGTATTTT.